This T cell receptor (beta chain) was identified in a study of shared clonotypes between healthy human individuals (dated by TCRdb to the early 2020s). Study-wide context: Two women and a few men aged 18 to 49 years were included in the cohort. To estimate repertoire size and how much clonotype sharing occurs between individuals, the study deeply sequenced the blood TCR repertoires of five healthy adults. To increase sequencing depth and limit assay-specific biases, TCR repertoire library preparation and sequencing were carried out by different laboratories using diverse techniques. Each donor's leukapheresis produced roughly between roughly 0.85 and 10 billion PBMCs.

TCR CDR3 regions were amplified from genomic DNA by multiplex PCR using the deep immunoSEQ assay. Extracted genomic DNA from each cell subset was spread evenly across all wells of several immunoSEQ 96-well plates, with each plate serving as a replicate. Each replicate PCR for unsorted PBMC received around 330 ng genomic DNA, equal to approximately 30,000 T cell genomes. Genomic DNA from unsorted PBMC was sequenced over ten immunoSEQ deep assay plates. Purified libraries were quantified with a Qubit 3.0 fluorometer, sized on a Bioanalyzer 2100, and re-quantified with the KAPA Library Quantification kit. A separate single-read 150-cycle Illumina NextSeq 550 flow cell was used to sequence each immunoSEQ 96-well plate. From the authors' description of their analysis: Because the immunoSEQ output held only junctional sequences and lacked quality scores, the filtering could not match the filtering applied to full-length reads. To assign V/J genes and CDR3, sequences were annotated using PyIR, a Python wrapper for IgBLAST v1.9, with IMGT germline references. Reads with weak V/J assignments (E-value above 1e-6), missing CDR3, stop codons, out-of-frame junctions, or ambiguous translated residues were removed. V3J clonotypes were defined as sequences sharing the same inferred V gene, J gene, and CDR3 amino acid sequence. Percentage overlap between repertoires was computed as shared unique clonotypes divided by the size of the smaller repertoire. Richness of each repertoire was evaluated using RTK rarefaction, the Chao1 estimator, and Recon v2.1 estimates of unobserved clonotypes. TCRdb took this table from immuneACCESS and kept in-frame rearrangements with V and J called. Such tables lack part of the clones; where checked against another copy, unresolved V genes explain under half of the gap, and the rest is unexplained. V, J and clone size are taken as reported in that table, and D and trimming were inferred from the DNA itself. The sample table records around 500,000 clones; roughly three quarters of these occur just once. Around 14% of the sample belongs to the ten largest clones.

Healthy HIV-negative adults with no recently reported acute infections or vaccinations were included as donors. Only Caucasian adults living in Nashville, Tennessee, USA were represented among the donors. For unsorted samples, around 90 million PBMCs were counted, and genomic DNA was extracted using the QIAamp DNA Blood Mini kit. Blood was obtained by leukapheresis, after which PBMCs were separated by Ficoll-Histopaque density gradient centrifugation and cryopreserved in liquid nitrogen vapor phase. The study at large found these results: Sampling was restricted to blood, and TCR repertoires in tissues likely differ from the TCR repertoires found in blood. The small number of donors limited the genetic and exposure-history diversity represented. Based on pairwise subsampling, the degree of clonotype sharing among donors was expected to be affected by sequencing depth.

This clone was seen a few times. The antigen it binds to is not known. Per-base qualities were not stored, and no clone one base away is much larger. Including cysteine and phenylalanine, the CDR3 has 15 amino acids. Only the CDR3 region is kept as DNA, spanning 45 bases read in frame from base 1. V is cut by 4 bases and J by 1 base, and the space between the germline ends is 14 bases. Looking up the germline V gene yields CDR1 SGHRS and CDR2 YFSETQ. The rearranged segments are TRBV5-1 and TRBJ1-1, with a weak D call of TRBD1 (5 bases match). Sequencing input: PBMCs. The sequence derives from a middle-aged woman in good health. Some clones in this sample may be carry-over from other donors' samples. CDR3 region: CASSTTGTANTEAFF. The DNA sequence follows: TGCGCCAGCAGCACTACTGGGACGGCGAACACTGAAGCTTTCTTT.